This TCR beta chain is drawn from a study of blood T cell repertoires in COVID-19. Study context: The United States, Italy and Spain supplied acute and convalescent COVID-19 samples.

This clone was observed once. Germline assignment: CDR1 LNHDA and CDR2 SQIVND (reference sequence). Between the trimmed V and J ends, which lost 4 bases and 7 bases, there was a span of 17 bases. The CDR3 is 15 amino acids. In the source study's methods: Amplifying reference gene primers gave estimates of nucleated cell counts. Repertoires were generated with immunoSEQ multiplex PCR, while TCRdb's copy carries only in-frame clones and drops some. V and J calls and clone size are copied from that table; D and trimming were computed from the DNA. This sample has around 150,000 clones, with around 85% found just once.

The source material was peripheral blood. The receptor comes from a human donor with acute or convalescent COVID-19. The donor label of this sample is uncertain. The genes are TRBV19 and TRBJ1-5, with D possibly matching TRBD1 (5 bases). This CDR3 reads CASSRAGPGGQPQHF. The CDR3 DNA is TGTGCCAGTAGTAGGGCCGGCCCGGGGGGACAGCCCCAGCATTTT.